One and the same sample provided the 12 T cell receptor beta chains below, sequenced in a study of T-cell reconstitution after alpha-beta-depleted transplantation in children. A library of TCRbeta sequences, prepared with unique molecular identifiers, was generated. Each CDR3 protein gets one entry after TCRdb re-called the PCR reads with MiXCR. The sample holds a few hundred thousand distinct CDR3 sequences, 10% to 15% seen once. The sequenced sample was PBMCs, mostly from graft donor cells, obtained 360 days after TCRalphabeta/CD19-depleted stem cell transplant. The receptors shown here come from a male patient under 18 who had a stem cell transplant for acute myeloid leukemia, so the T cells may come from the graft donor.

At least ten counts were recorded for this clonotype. CDR3 in DNA: TGTGCCAGCAGTTACTTTTGGACCGGGGAGCTGTTTTTT. Its translation is CASSYFWTGELFF. J is TRBJ2-2 and V is TRBV6-2 or TRBV6-3; D unclear. The CDR3 consists of 13 residues. The V and J ends lost 1 base and 5 bases respectively, with 5 bases between them. The germline CDR1 and CDR2 sequences are MNHEY and SVGEGT.

This CDR3 is CGQGQDSRGSGELFF. DNA for the CDR3: TGCGGCCAAGGTCAGGACTCCCGTGGGTCCGGGGAGCTGTTTTTT. The rearrangement uses TRBV21-1 and TRBJ2-2; TRBD2, the D gene given by the table, was not confirmed from the DNA. TRBV21-1 counts as a pseudogene. This CDR3 has 15 amino acids.

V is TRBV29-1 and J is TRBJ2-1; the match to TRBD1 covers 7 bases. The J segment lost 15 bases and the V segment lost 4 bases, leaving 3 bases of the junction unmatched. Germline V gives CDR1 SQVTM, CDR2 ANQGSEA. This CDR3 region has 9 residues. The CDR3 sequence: CSVGTGPFF. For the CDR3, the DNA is TGCAGCGTTGGGACAGGACCGTTCTTC.

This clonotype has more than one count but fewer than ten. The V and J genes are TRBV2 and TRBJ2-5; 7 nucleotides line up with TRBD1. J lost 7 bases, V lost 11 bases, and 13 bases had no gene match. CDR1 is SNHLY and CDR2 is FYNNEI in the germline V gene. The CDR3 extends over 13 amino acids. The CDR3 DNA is TGTGCCGGCCTTGTGACAGGGATAGGGACCCAGTACTTC. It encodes CAGLVTGIGTQYF.

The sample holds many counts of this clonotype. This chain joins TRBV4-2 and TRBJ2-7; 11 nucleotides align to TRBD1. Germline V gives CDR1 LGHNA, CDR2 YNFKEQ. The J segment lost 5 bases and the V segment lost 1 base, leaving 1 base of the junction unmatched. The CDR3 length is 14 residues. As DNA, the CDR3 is TGTGCCAGCAGCCAAGTGGACAGGGGGCACGAGCAGTACTTC. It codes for CASSQVDRGHEQYF.

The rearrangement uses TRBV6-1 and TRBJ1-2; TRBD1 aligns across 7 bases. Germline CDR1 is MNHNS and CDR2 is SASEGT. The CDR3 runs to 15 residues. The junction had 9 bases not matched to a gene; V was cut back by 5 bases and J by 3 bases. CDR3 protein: CASSTGPGGHYGYTF. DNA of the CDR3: TGTGCCAGCAGTACCGGACCAGGGGGGCACTATGGCTACACCTTC.

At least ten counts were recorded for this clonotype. CDR3 sequence reads: CASSYQSRQGGYTF. The CDR3 DNA follows: TGTGCCAGCAGTTACCAGTCGAGACAGGGAGGCTACACCTTC. The chain joins TRBV6-5 to TRBJ1-2; 7 bases agree with TRBD1. Unmatched junction bases numbered 8, after V lost 2 bases and J lost 8 bases. CDR3 length: 14 amino acids. Germline CDR1 is MNHEY and CDR2 is SVGAGI.

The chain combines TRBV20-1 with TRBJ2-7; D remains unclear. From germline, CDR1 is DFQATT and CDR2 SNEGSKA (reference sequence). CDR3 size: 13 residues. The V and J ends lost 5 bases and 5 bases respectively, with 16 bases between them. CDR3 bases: TGCAGTGCTGAGCCGGGCCCAACGGACGAGCAGTACTTC. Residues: CSAEPGPTDEQYF.

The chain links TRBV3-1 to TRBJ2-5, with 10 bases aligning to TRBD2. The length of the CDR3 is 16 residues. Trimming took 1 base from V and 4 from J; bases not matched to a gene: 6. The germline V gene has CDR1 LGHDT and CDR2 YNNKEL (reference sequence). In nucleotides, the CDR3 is TGTGCCAGCAGCCAAGCTTCTAGCGGGAGCGGAGAGACCCAGTACTTC. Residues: CASSQASSGSGETQYF.

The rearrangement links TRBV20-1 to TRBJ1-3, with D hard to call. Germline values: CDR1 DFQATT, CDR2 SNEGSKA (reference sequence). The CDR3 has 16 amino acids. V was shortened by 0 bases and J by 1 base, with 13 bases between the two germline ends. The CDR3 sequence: CSARDIWSTSGNTIYF. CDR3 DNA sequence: TGCAGTGCTAGAGATATTTGGTCTACATCTGGAAACACCATATATTTT.

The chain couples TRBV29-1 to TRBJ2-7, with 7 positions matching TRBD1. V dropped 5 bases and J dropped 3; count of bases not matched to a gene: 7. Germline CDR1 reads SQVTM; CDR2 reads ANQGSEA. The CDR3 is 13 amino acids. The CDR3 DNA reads TGCAGCGTTCGACCGGGACAGCGCTACGAGCAGTACTTC. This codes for CSVRPGQRYEQYF.

CDR3 region: CASSLQGLSDEQFF. As DNA, the CDR3 is TGTGCCAGCAGCTTACAGGGGTTGAGCGATGAGCAGTTCTTC. The V gene is TRBV7-2, the J gene TRBJ2-1, with TRBD1 as a possible D gene (6 bases). The CDR3 consists of 14 residues. The germline CDR1 and CDR2 sequences are SGHTA and FQGNSA. V was trimmed by 2 bases and J by 8 bases, leaving 13 bases between them.